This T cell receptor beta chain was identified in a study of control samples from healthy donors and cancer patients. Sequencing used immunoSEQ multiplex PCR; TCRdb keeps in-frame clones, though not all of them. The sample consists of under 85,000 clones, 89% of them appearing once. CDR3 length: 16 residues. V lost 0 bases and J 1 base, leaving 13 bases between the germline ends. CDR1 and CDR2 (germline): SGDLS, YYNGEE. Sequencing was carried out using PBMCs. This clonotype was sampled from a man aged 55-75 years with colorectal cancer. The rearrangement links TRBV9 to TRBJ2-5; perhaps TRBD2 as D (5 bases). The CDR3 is CASSVGHSGSQETQYF. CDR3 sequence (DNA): TGTGCCAGCAGCGTAGGTCACTCGGGGTCCCAAGAGACCCAGTACTTC. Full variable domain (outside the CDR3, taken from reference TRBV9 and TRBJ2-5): DSGVTQTPKHLITATGQRVTLRCSPRSGDLSVYWYQQSLDQGLQFLIQYYNGEERAKGNILERFSAQQFPDLHSELNLSSLELGDSALYFCASSVGHSGSQETQYFGPGTRLLVL.